The 14 T cell receptor beta chains given below trace back to one sample, sequenced in a study of T cell responses to AZD1222 COVID-19 vaccine. Measured with immunoSEQ multiplex PCR; TCRdb has only the in-frame clones, and not every one. The profile covers some 70,000 clones, with roughly 80% appearing a single time and under 7% taken by the ten largest. The specimen comprised peripheral blood, sampled on day 0 of AZD1222 vaccination. The receptors shown here come from an adult in good health.

This clone came up a few times. The rearrangement links TRBV28 to TRBJ2-7; no definite D call. The CDR3 covers 14 residues. V lost 5 bases, J lost 6 bases, and 17 bases lay in between. Germline V CDR1 and CDR2: MDHEN, SYDVKM. In DNA, the CDR3 is TGTGCCAGCAGTACCATAGGACCGGGCGGCGAGCAGTACTTC. It encodes CASSTIGPGGEQYF.

The rearrangement links TRBV2 to TRBJ1-5, with D hard to call. Germline V gene data show CDR1 as SNHLY and CDR2 as FYNNEI. The CDR3 length is 16 residues. V was pared by 3 bases and J by 1 base, with 13 bases between. In nucleotides, the CDR3 is TGTGCCAGCAGTGAGGAAAGCATGGGAAGCAATCAGCCCCAGCATTTT. This gives the protein CASSEESMGSNQPQHF.

The chain uses TRBV4-3 and TRBJ2-7; D may be TRBD1 (6 bases). Germline CDR1 and CDR2: LGHNA and YSLEER. The length of the CDR3 is 17 residues. V lost 4 bases, J lost 0 bases, and 19 bases lay in between. CDR3 coding DNA: TGCGCCAGCAGCCCTGGAGTGACAGGTTCGGTCTCCTACGAGCAGTACTTC. Translation gives CASSPGVTGSVSYEQYF.

This rearrangement joins TRBV4-2 to TRBJ2-7; a weak D match, TRBD2 (5 bases). The germline CDR1 and CDR2 sequences are LGHNA and YNFKEQ. The CDR3 is made up of 15 amino acids. Trimming removed 5 bases at V and 3 bases at J, with 17 bases between. CDR3 in amino acids: CASSFRTEPLYEQYF. CDR3 DNA sequence: TGTGCCAGCAGCTTTAGGACTGAACCTCTCTACGAGCAGTACTTC.

This chain joins TRBV27 and TRBJ2-7; no reliable D call. The V gene's germline CDR1 is MNHEY and CDR2 SMNVEV (reference sequence). CDR3 length: 15 amino acids. V was cut by 5 bases and J by 3 bases, with 17 bases left in between. For the CDR3, the DNA is TGTGCCAGCAGTCCGGCTTCTGTACTTAGCTACGAGCAGTACTTC. As protein: CASSPASVLSYEQYF.

The chain is built from TRBV9 and TRBJ2-7; 8 bases line up with TRBD1. After removal of 0 bases from V and 2 bases from J, the junction contained 4 bases not matched to a gene. CDR1 is SGDLS, CDR2 YYNGEE, per germline. There are 15 residues in the CDR3. CDR3 nucleotide sequence: TGTGCCAGCAGCGTAGGGACAGGGCTCACCTACGAGCAGTACTTC. Translated: CASSVGTGLTYEQYF.

The gene calls are TRBV5-4 and TRBJ1-6; D is perhaps TRBD1 (5 bases). Per the germline V gene, CDR1 is SGHNT and CDR2 is YYREEE (reference sequence). V was cut by 2 bases and J by 7 bases, with 10 bases left in between. The CDR3 loop spans 14 amino acids. The CDR3: CASSFRGYNSPLHF. The CDR3 DNA follows: TGTGCCAGCAGCTTCCGGGGCTACAATTCACCCCTCCACTTT. The full variable domain, its missing parts supplied by reference TRBV5-4 and TRBJ1-6, is ETGVTQSPTHLIKTRGQQVTLRCSSQSGHNTVSWYQQALGQGPQFIFQYYREEENGRGNFPPRFSGLQFPNYSSELNVNALELDDSALYLCASSFRGYNSPLHFGNGTRLTVT.

This chain connects TRBV9 to TRBJ2-1; D is unresolved. V shed 2 bases and J shed 5 bases, with 11 bases lying between them. Germline loops: CDR1 SGDLS, CDR2 YYNGEE. CDR3 length equals 14 residues. Here the CDR3 reads CASSVSGSNNEQFF. Written as DNA, the CDR3 is TGTGCCAGCAGCGTTAGTGGGTCCAACAATGAGCAGTTCTTC.

The V and J genes are TRBV2 and TRBJ2-5; D is possibly TRBD2 (5 bases). This CDR3 spans 13 amino acids. Germline loops: CDR1 SNHLY, CDR2 FYNNEI. Trimming cost V 3 bases and J 4 bases, with 9 bases left between them. CDR3 nucleotides: TGTGCCAGCAGTGAGAAGAGGGTAGAGACCCAGTACTTC. Translation gives CASSEKRVETQYF.

The CDR3, as DNA: TGTGCCTGGAGTGTACGGGGGGCAGGGGACTACGAGCAGTACTTC. Protein product: CAWSVRGAGDYEQYF. J is TRBJ2-7 and V is TRBV30, with a weak D call TRBD2 (7 bases). Per germline, CDR1 GTSNPN and CDR2 SVGIG (reference sequence). V shed 0 bases and J shed 3 bases, with 15 bases lying between them. The CDR3 is made up of 15 amino acids.

In the case of this clone: It is likely a read error, because the conserved phenylalanine at the end of the CDR3 is missing. The DNA is omitted, as the CDR3 cannot be located on it reliably, and the CDR3 follows TCRdb's listing. The chain uses TRBV5-4 and TRBJ1-3; TRBD1 is the table's D call, not checked against the DNA. The CDR3 is 13 residues long, counting both termini. From germline, CDR1 is SGHNT and CDR2 YYREEE (reference sequence). The CDR3 sequence: CASSLVGTGFLVL.

V gene TRBV10-1 combines with J gene TRBJ1-4; D is uncertain. V was clipped by 2 bases and J by 7 bases, with 8 bases between them. In germline, CDR1 is WNHNN, CDR2 SYGVQD (reference sequence). CDR3 length: 13 residues. CDR3 bases: TGCGCCAGCAGTGAGGGTAGGAGTGAAAAACTGTTTTTT. It yields the protein CASSEGRSEKLFF.

This rearrangement joins TRBV9 to TRBJ1-2, with 7 nucleotides matching TRBD1. The CDR3 is 14 residues long. Trimming took 3 bases from V and 4 from J; bases not matched to a gene: 6. CDR1 is SGDLS and CDR2 is YYNGEE in the germline V gene. The CDR3 region is CASSDRQGPYGYTF. The CDR3 region has the DNA TGTGCCAGCAGCGATAGACAGGGCCCCTATGGCTACACCTTC.

The chain has TRBV27 and TRBJ2-7; perhaps D is TRBD1 or TRBD2 (5 bases each). This CDR3 comprises 15 residues. CDR1 MNHEY and CDR2 SMNVEV come from the germline V gene (reference sequence). Trimming took 1 base from V and 0 from J, leaving 10 bases between them. For the CDR3, the DNA is TGTGCCAGCAGTTTATTGGGGGATAGCTCCTACGAGCAGTACTTC. It is translated as CASSLLGDSSYEQYF.